A selection of T cell receptor beta chains follows, all from one sample in a study of OX40 agonist ivuxolimab in advanced cancers. The table came from immunoSEQ multiplex PCR; TCRdb's copy has only in-frame clones and leaves some out. The repertoire includes roughly 12,000 clones, around nine tenths of them detected once, and 45% to 50% sits in the top ten. The sequenced sample was CD4+ or CD8+ T cells sorted from blood, obtained in a trial of the OX40 agonist ivuxolimab. The receptors derive from an adult with an advanced solid tumor such as melanoma, head and neck, liver or kidney cancer. The CDR3 runs from the conserved cysteine through the conserved F or W. D genes are given only for firm matches. Expanded clones get a size class; other rows say once, few or many, or leave the size out.

size	D	V	J	CDR3	DNA
NA	TRBD2	TRBV5-1	TRBJ2-3	CASSALGGASTDTQYF	TGCGCCAGCAGCGCCCTGGGAGGGGCTAGCACAGATACGCAGTATTTT
NA	NA	TRBV4-1	TRBJ1-1	CASSQREGLTEAFF	TGCGCCAGCAGCCAAAGGGAAGGATTGACTGAAGCTTTCTTT
NA	NA	TRBV7-9	TRBJ2-3	CASSPPRPAGYTDTQYF	TGTGCCAGCAGCCCCCCTAGGCCGGCGGGCTACACAGATACGCAGTATTTT
NA	TRBD1	TRBV5-3	TRBJ2-2	CARSPGGVEDTGELFF	TGTGCCAGAAGCCCAGGGGGAGTGGAGGACACCGGGGAGCTGTTTTTT
NA	NA	TRBV11-2	TRBJ2-1	CASSLGALAGENEQFF	TGTGCCAGCAGCTTAGGTGCATTGGCAGGGGAGAATGAGCAGTTCTTC
NA	NA	TRBV6-6	TRBJ1-2	CASTLWGSEYGYTF	TGTGCCAGCACCCTTTGGGGGAGTGAATATGGCTACACCTTC
NA	NA	TRBV6-6	TRBJ2-1	CASSLVGTYSNEQFF	TGTGCCAGCAGTTTAGTTGGGACCTACTCCAATGAGCAGTTCTTC
NA	NA	TRBV27	TRBJ1-5	CASSLQWSNQPQHF	TGTGCCAGCAGTTTGCAGTGGAGCAATCAGCCCCAGCATTTT
NA	NA	TRBV19	TRBJ2-5	CASSITGLGETQYF	TGTGCCAGTAGTATCACAGGGCTGGGTGAGACCCAGTACTTC
NA	NA	TRBV7-3	TRBJ2-1	CASSWDLGKGEQFF	TGTGCCAGCAGCTGGGACCTAGGGAAAGGTGAGCAGTTCTTC
NA	TRBD1	TRBV4-3	TRBJ2-1	CASSQSGTVNNEQFF	TGCGCCAGCAGCCAATCCGGGACAGTCAACAATGAGCAGTTCTTC
NA	TRBD2	TRBV19	TRBJ2-1	CASSSGRHNEQFF	TGTGCCAGTAGTAGCGGGAGGCACAATGAGCAGTTCTTC
NA	NA	TRBV6-6	TRBJ1-6	CASSSSGRAGNSPLHF	TGTGCCAGCAGTTCTTCCGGCCGGGCGGGTAATTCACCCCTCCACTTT
NA	NA	TRBV5-4	TRBJ2-3	CASSLYGLLADTQYF	TGTGCCAGCAGCTTGTATGGACTATTAGCAGATACGCAGTATTTT
NA	TRBD2	TRBV29-1	TRBJ2-3	CSVGGGTQYF	TGCAGCGTTGGGGGGGGTACGCAGTATTTT
NA	NA	TRBV7-3	TRBJ2-1	CASSLREFNEQFF	TGTGCCAGCAGCTTAAGGGAGTTCAATGAGCAGTTCTTC
NA	TRBD2	TRBV11-2	TRBJ2-1	CASSLIWDLADYNEQFF	TGTGCCAGCAGCTTAATTTGGGATCTAGCGGACTACAATGAGCAGTTCTTC
NA	TRBD1	TRBV6-1	TRBJ2-3	CARGTGGVLDTQYF	TGTGCCAGGGGGACAGGGGGCGTCTTAGATACGCAGTATTTT
NA	TRBD2	TRBV28	TRBJ2-3	CASDGAGGPAQQYF	TGTGCCAGCGATGGAGCGGGAGGTCCAGCCCAGCAGTATTTT
NA	NA	TRBV9	TRBJ2-3	CASSVVTEPTDTQYF	TGTGCCAGCAGCGTAGTTACGGAGCCGACAGATACGCAGTATTTT
once	NA	TRBV4-2	TRBJ2-2	CASSLGGSGELFF	TGTGCCAGCAGCCTAGGGGGGTCCGGGGAGCTGTTTTTT
NA	TRBD1	TRBV25-1	TRBJ1-2	CASSGQTGRDYGYTF	TGTGCCAGCAGTGGACAGACAGGGAGAGACTATGGCTACACCTTC
NA	NA	TRBV7-8	TRBJ2-7	CASSFGHEQYF	TGTGCCAGCAGCTTTGGGCACGAGCAGTACTTC
once	NA	TRBV7-3	TRBJ2-1	CASSPPGYSEQFF	TGTGCCAGCAGCCCACCAGGGTACAGTGAGCAGTTCTTC
once	TRBD2	TRBV28	TRBJ2-1	CASILAGVYNEQFF	TGTGCCAGCATACTAGCGGGAGTATACAATGAGCAGTTCTTC
medium-sized	NA	TRBV13	TRBJ1-3	CASSLGPAFNSGNTIYF	TGTGCCAGCAGCTTGGGTCCGGCGTTCAACTCTGGAAACACCATATATTTT
NA	NA	TRBV7-9	TRBJ2-1	CASSLVGGFYNEQFF	TGTGCCAGCAGCTTAGTTGGCGGGTTTTACAATGAGCAGTTCTTC
NA	NA	TRBV6-1	TRBJ1-4	CASSDGAGNEKLFF	TGTGCCAGCAGTGATGGGGCGGGGAATGAAAAACTGTTTTTT
NA	TRBD2	TRBV28	TRBJ2-2	CASRTSVNTGELFF	TGTGCCAGCCGGACTAGCGTAAACACCGGGGAGCTGTTTTTT
few	TRBD2	TRBV7-3	TRBJ2-3	CASSDPSGTTDTQYF	TGTGCCAGCAGCGACCCTAGCGGGACCACAGATACGCAGTATTTT
NA	TRBD2	TRBV5-4	TRBJ2-1	CASSDQRGYNEQFF	TGTGCCAGCAGTGACCAGCGGGGGTACAATGAGCAGTTCTTC
NA	NA	TRBV7-3	TRBJ2-1	CASSSGDEQFF	TGTGCCAGCAGCTCAGGGGATGAGCAGTTCTTC
NA	TRBD2	TRBV2	TRBJ2-3	CASSLTSGSSDTQYF	TGTGCCAGCAGCCTGACTAGCGGGAGTTCAGATACGCAGTATTTT
NA	TRBD2	TRBV25-1	TRBJ2-1	CASIGLAGGYNEQFF	TGTGCCAGCATCGGGCTAGCGGGAGGGTACAATGAGCAGTTCTTC
NA	NA	TRBV2	TRBJ1-2	CASSEWVTGYGYTF	TGTGCCAGCAGCGAGTGGGTGACTGGCTATGGCTACACCTTC
NA	TRBD1	TRBV7-9	TRBJ1-5	CASSLAQGASNQPQHF	TGTGCCAGCAGCTTAGCCCAGGGGGCGAGCAATCAGCCCCAGCATTTT
NA	NA	TRBV19	TRBJ2-6	CASSIAGLGANVLTF	TGTGCCAGTAGTATAGCAGGACTGGGGGCCAACGTCCTGACTTTC
NA	NA	TRBV19	TRBJ2-7	CASMGRGSGSYEQYF	TGTGCCAGTATGGGACGGGGAAGTGGCTCCTACGAGCAGTACTTC
once	NA	TRBV7-7	TRBJ2-7	CASSTTVFAYEQYF	TGTGCTAGCAGCACGACAGTTTTCGCCTACGAGCAGTACTTC
NA	NA	TRBV9	TRBJ2-2	CASSVSGPRDGELFF	TGTGCCAGCAGCGTTTCAGGGCCCCGAGACGGGGAGCTGTTTTTT
NA	NA	TRBV18	TRBJ2-7	CASSPQVLNSYEQYF	TGTGCCAGCTCACCACAGGTCCTCAACTCCTACGAGCAGTACTTC
NA	NA	TRBV28	TRBJ2-1	CASSFSSSYNEQFF	TGTGCCAGCAGTTTTAGCAGCTCCTACAATGAGCAGTTCTTC
NA	NA	TRBV7-2	TRBJ2-5	CASSSRTEQETQYF	TGTGCCAGCAGCTCACGGACAGAACAAGAGACCCAGTACTTC
NA	NA	TRBV6-4	TRBJ2-3	CASSGGGAADTQYF	TGTGCCAGCAGTGGTGGGGGCGCGGCAGATACGCAGTATTTT
NA	NA	TRBV9	TRBJ2-7	CASSVGATSYEQYF	TGTGCCAGCAGCGTAGGGGCTACAAGCTACGAGCAGTACTTC
NA	NA	TRBV27	TRBJ2-4	CASSSHTLGGNIQYF	TGTGCCAGCAGTTCCCATACCTTGGGGGGAAACATTCAGTACTTC
NA	NA	TRBV7-2	TRBJ2-7	CASSLGTGSYEQYF	TGTGCCAGCAGCTTAGGAACAGGGTCCTACGAGCAGTACTTC
NA	TRBD1	TRBV7-8	TRBJ1-1	CASSADRATEAFF	TGTGCCAGCAGCGCGGACAGGGCGACTGAAGCTTTCTTT
few	TRBD1	TRBV28	TRBJ2-7	CASSHGTGNYEQYF	TGTGCCAGCAGTCACGGGACAGGGAACTACGAGCAGTACTTC
NA	NA	TRBV7-9	TRBJ2-7	CASSLASSYEQYF	TGTGCCAGCAGCTTGGCCAGCTCCTACGAGCAGTACTTC
once	TRBD2	TRBV2	TRBJ2-3	CASSGERGGTSGRSSDTQYF	TGTGCCAGCAGTGGGGAACGAGGGGGAACTAGCGGGAGGTCCTCAGATACGCAGTATTTT
NA	TRBD2	TRBV19	TRBJ2-1	CASSRLAGVNNEQFF	TGTGCCAGTAGTAGGCTAGCGGGAGTTAACAATGAGCAGTTCTTC
NA	NA	TRBV6-5	TRBJ2-7	CASSLTGSYEQYF	TGTGCCAGCAGTTTGACAGGTAGCTACGAGCAGTACTTC
medium-sized	NA	TRBV6-1	TRBJ2-3	CASQNTQYF	TGTGCCTCCCAAAATACGCAGTATTTT
NA	NA	TRBV9	TRBJ2-1	CASSVGVTLEQFF	TGTGCCAGCAGCGTAGGAGTGACACTTGAGCAGTTCTTC
NA	TRBD1	TRBV19	TRBJ2-7	CASSMGQGSYEQYF	TGTGCCAGTAGTATGGGACAGGGGTCCTACGAGCAGTACTTC
few	NA	TRBV7-2	TRBJ2-7	CASSLLPRKGREQYF	TGTGCCAGCAGCTTACTCCCCAGGAAGGGACGCGAGCAGTACTTC
once	NA	TRBV6-6	TRBJ2-1	CASETGGHNEQFF	TGTGCCAGCGAAACCGGGGGCCACAATGAGCAGTTCTTC
NA	NA	TRBV27	TRBJ2-7	CASSPTRDSRTEQYF	TGTGCCAGCAGTCCTACCCGGGACTCCCGAACGGAGCAGTACTTC
NA	NA	TRBV7-9	TRBJ2-1	CASSSGPGKTNEQFF	TGTGCCAGCAGCTCGGGACCCGGCAAGACGAATGAGCAGTTCTTC